Reported below is one T cell receptor beta chain. This specimen comes from a study of blood T cell repertoires in COVID-19. Assay used: immunoSEQ multiplex PCR; TCRdb lists only in-frame clones, some missing. The data hold around 100,000 clones, with roughly 87% observed a single time. The germline CDR1 and CDR2 sequences are ENHRY and SYGVKD. The CDR3 has 14 residues. The V end lost 6 bases, the J end lost 10 bases, and 16 bases lay between the germline ends. The chain combines TRBV10-3 with TRBJ2-6; possibly TRBD1 for D (6 bases). The sample taken for sequencing was peripheral blood. This sequence originates from a human donor in a cohort sampled during active COVID-19. CDR3 in DNA: TGTGCCATCAGAGCTTGGACAGCAATGAACGTCCTGACTTTC. Encoded protein: CAIRAWTAMNVLTF.